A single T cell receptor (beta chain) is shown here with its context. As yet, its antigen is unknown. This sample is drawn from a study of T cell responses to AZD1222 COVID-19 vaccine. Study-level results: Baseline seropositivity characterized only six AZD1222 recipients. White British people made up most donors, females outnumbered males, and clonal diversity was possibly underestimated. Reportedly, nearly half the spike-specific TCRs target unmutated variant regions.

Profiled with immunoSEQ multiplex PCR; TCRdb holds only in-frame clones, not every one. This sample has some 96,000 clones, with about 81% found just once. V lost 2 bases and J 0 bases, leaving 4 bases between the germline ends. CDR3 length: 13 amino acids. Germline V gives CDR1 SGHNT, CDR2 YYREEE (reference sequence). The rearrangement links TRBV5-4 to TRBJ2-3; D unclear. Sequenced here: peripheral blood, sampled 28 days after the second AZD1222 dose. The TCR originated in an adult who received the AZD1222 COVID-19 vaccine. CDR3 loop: CASSLLSTDTQYF. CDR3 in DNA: TGTGCCAGCAGCTTACTTAGCACAGATACGCAGTATTTT.